Shown below are 15 T cell receptor beta chains from a single sample sequenced in a study of blood T cell repertoires in COVID-19 (dated by TCRdb to 2018 to 2020). Library method: the immunoSEQ multiplex PCR assay. TCRdb mirrors the immuneACCESS table, restricted to in-frame sequences. Some clones are absent from its copies; in checked studies, under half trace to an unresolved V gene, and the reason for the others is unknown. The sample profile shows around 400,000 clones; around 87% of them were found once. In total, the top ten clones hold 10% of the sample. Material for sequencing was peripheral blood. All receptors derive from a young woman with COVID-19, enrolled during active disease.

For the CDR3, the DNA is TGTGCCAGCCACACAGGGGGCGCCCCGGAGACCCAGTACTTC. Protein sequence: CASHTGGAPETQYF. The chain employs TRBV7-2 and TRBJ2-5; 9 bases are shared with TRBD1. CDR1 and CDR2 from the germline V gene are SGHTA and FQGNSA. V was pared by 8 bases and J by 5 bases, with 9 bases of the junction left unmatched. The CDR3 has 14 amino acids. The complete variable domain, with remaining parts taken from reference TRBV7-2 and TRBJ2-5, reads GAGVSQSPSNKVTEKGKDVELRCDPISGHTALYWYRQSLGQGLEFLIYFQGNSAPDKSGLPSDRFSAERTGGSVSTLTIQRTQQEDSAVYLCASHTGGAPETQYFGPGTRLLVL.

CDR3 sequence (DNA): TGTGCCAGTAGTTCAGGGCAGAACGGCAATCAGCCCCAGCATTTT. Translated, it gives CASSSGQNGNQPQHF. The rearrangement uses TRBV19 and TRBJ1-5; TRBD1 is a possible D gene (5 bases). The length of the CDR3 is 15 residues. The V gene's germline CDR1 is LNHDA and CDR2 SQIVND (reference sequence). Trimming cost V 5 bases and J 2 bases, with 13 bases left between them.

The J gene is TRBJ1-4, the V gene TRBV4-2; a possible D gene is TRBD1 (5 bases). V lost 2 bases, J lost 3 bases, and 13 bases lay in between. Germline V gene sequence: CDR1 LGHNA, CDR2 YNFKEQ. The CDR3 has 16 amino acids. The CDR3 sequence is CASSQSGEPANEKLFF. Here the CDR3 DNA reads TGTGCCAGCAGCCAATCGGGGGAACCGGCTAATGAAAAACTGTTTTTT.

The chain carries TRBV5-6 and TRBJ2-7; D not certain. The CDR3 loop spans 16 amino acids. The germline V gene encodes CDR1 SGHDT and CDR2 YYEEEE. V was trimmed by 0 bases and J by 3 bases, leaving 16 bases between them. This CDR3 reads CASSLGTSFNHYEQYF. The CDR3 bases are TGTGCCAGCAGCTTGGGAACATCCTTTAACCACTACGAGCAGTACTTC.

The J gene is TRBJ2-2, the V gene TRBV7-9; D ambiguous. The CDR3 totals 16 residues. Trimming cost V 1 base and J 0 bases, with 9 bases left between them. Looked up from germline, CDR1 is SEHNR and CDR2 is FQNEAQ (reference sequence). CDR3 nucleotides: TGTGCCAGCAGCTTAGTTGGAGCGTCGAACACCGGGGAGCTGTTTTTT. This codes for CASSLVGASNTGELFF.

V and J are TRBV27 and TRBJ1-4; 8 bases align to TRBD1. V shed 6 bases, J shed 5 bases, and the junction held 5 bases outside the gene matches. CDR1 and CDR2 (germline): MNHEY, SMNVEV (reference sequence). The CDR3 sequence is 14 residues long. The CDR3 reads CASRETGANEKLFF. CDR3 nucleotide sequence: TGTGCCAGCAGAGAGACAGGGGCAAATGAAAAACTGTTTTTT. Together with reference TRBV27 and TRBJ1-4, the CDR3 gives the full variable domain: EAQVTQNPRYLITVTGKKLTVTCSQNMNHEYMSWYRQDPGLGLRQIYYSMNVEVTDKGDVPEGYKVSRKEKRNFPLILESPSPNQTSLYFCASRETGANEKLFFGSGTQLSVL.

The gene calls are TRBV3-1 (or the pseudogene TRBV3-2) and TRBJ2-1, with 8 positions matching TRBD2. V gave up 6 bases and J gave up 4 bases; unmatched junction bases: 8. Germline V gives CDR1 LGHDT, CDR2 YNNKEL (reference sequence). The CDR3 contains 15 residues. The CDR3 sequence: CASRHGLAGYNEQFF. In nucleotides, the CDR3 is TGTGCCAGCAGACATGGACTAGCTGGGTACAATGAGCAGTTCTTC.

The table lists this clone with a few counts. V and J are TRBV7-9 and TRBJ2-2, with D perhaps TRBD2 (5 bases). The CDR3 loop spans 13 amino acids. V was trimmed by 4 bases and J by 3 bases, leaving 6 bases between them. The germline CDR1 and CDR2 sequences are SEHNR and FQNEAQ (reference sequence). DNA of the CDR3: TGTGCCAGCAGCTCGGACTACACCGGGGAGCTGTTTTTT. Residues: CASSSDYTGELFF.

This chain uses TRBV18 with TRBJ2-7, with D perhaps TRBD2 (5 bases). The germline CDR1 and CDR2 sequences are KGHSH and LQKENI. V lost 0 bases and J lost 3, with 12 bases in between. This CDR3 comprises 15 residues. CDR3 nucleotides: TGTGCCAGCTCACCACCGACGGGAAGCGTCTACGAGCAGTACTTC. Translated: CASSPPTGSVYEQYF.

CDR3 region: CASRPSYDEQYF. DNA for the CDR3: TGTGCCAGCCGGCCTAGTTACGACGAGCAGTACTTC. V gene TRBV2 combines with J gene TRBJ2-7; no clear D gene. With 8 bases removed from V and 5 bases from J, the gap between germline ends came to 13 bases. Germline loops: CDR1 SNHLY, CDR2 FYNNEI. This CDR3 region has 12 residues.

Points on this clone: The junction shows a germline mismatch at one end, possibly a read error. The chain links TRBV11-3 to TRBJ1-1; 9 bases match TRBD1. Germline V CDR1 and CDR2: SGHNT, YENEEA. The CDR3 spans 15 residues. CDR3 region: CASSSSGTGNAEAFF. CDR3 coding DNA: TGTGCCAGCAGCTCCTCCGGGACAGGGAACGCTGAAGCTTTCTTT.

This chain uses TRBV18 with TRBJ1-1; D is uncertain. The germline V gene encodes CDR1 KGHSH and CDR2 LQKENI. This CDR3 is 13 amino acids long. V lost 5 bases to trimming and J lost 3 bases, with 10 bases between them. The CDR3 reads CASSGNGDTEAFF. CDR3 nucleotides: TGTGCCAGCTCAGGCAACGGGGACACTGAAGCTTTCTTT.

Regarding this clone: One end of the junction is discordant with germline, which a read error may explain. J is TRBJ2-7 and V is TRBV5-6, with 8 nucleotides matching TRBD2. The length of the CDR3 is 15 residues. The V gene's germline CDR1 is SGHDT and CDR2 YYEEEE. CDR3 coding DNA: TGTGCCAGCAGCGCCACTAGCGGCCGCTCCCACGAGCAGTACTTC. This codes for CASSATSGRSHEQYF.

The CDR3 loop reads CATSRDLATSTDTQYF. Written as DNA, the CDR3 is TGTGCCACCAGCAGAGATTTAGCAACTAGCACAGATACGCAGTATTTT. This chain uses TRBV15 with TRBJ2-3, with D hard to call. Germline V gene sequence: CDR1 LNHNV, CDR2 YYDKDF (reference sequence). The V end lost 0 bases, the J end lost 0 bases, and 10 bases lay between the germline ends. This CDR3 is 16 amino acids long.

In the case of this clone: Additional DNA sequences in this sample encode the identical CDR3. The rearrangement uses TRBV19 and TRBJ2-1; TRBD1 might be the D (6 bases). In germline, CDR1 is LNHDA, CDR2 SQIVND (reference sequence). The V end lost 5 bases, the J end lost 4 bases, and 12 bases lay between the germline ends. CDR3 size: 14 residues. The CDR3 coding sequence is TGTGCCAGTAGTCGAGGGGGAGATTACAATGAGCAGTTCTTC. Encoded protein: CASSRGGDYNEQFF. Complete variable domain (other parts from reference TRBV19 and TRBJ2-1): DGGITQSPKYLFRKEGQNVTLSCEQNLNHDAMYWYRQDPGQGLRLIYYSQIVNDFQKGDIAEGYSVSREKKESFPLTVTSAQKNPTAFYLCASSRGGDYNEQFFGPGTRLTVL.